A selection of T cell receptor beta chains follows, all from one sample in a study of identical twins. One entry per CDR3 protein, called by TCRdb with MiXCR from the 5' RACE reads. This table holds roughly 280,000 distinct CDR3 sequences, over 8.5% found once. These data were also reused for a study on yellow fever vaccine responses in identical twins.

Material: CD8+ T cells sorted from blood. All receptors derive from a woman aged 18-35 years in good health. Each CDR3 is given with its conserved first and last residue. D genes are given only for firm matches. Rows give clone size only sometimes, using once, few, many, or a class for an expanded clone.

cdr3_aa: CASSSTGNLGQFF
cdr3_nt: TGTGCCAGCAGCTCTACAGGGAACTTGGGACAGTTCTTC
clone_size: many
v_call: TRBV9
j_call: TRBJ2-1
d_call: NA

cdr3_aa: CASSPTRTQETQYF
cdr3_nt: TGTGCCAGCAGTCCAACTAGGACGCAAGAGACCCAGTACTTC
clone_size: few
v_call: TRBV12-3/TRBV12-4
j_call: TRBJ2-5
d_call: NA

cdr3_aa: CASSQAQGLNYGYTF
cdr3_nt: TGTGCCAGCAGCCAGGCCCAGGGCCTTAACTATGGCTACACCTTC
clone_size: NA
v_call: TRBV7-9
j_call: TRBJ1-2
d_call: NA

cdr3_aa: CASSQLNSETEAFF
cdr3_nt: TGTGCCAGCAGCCAATTAAACAGTGAAACTGAAGCTTTCTTT
clone_size: NA
v_call: TRBV16
j_call: TRBJ1-1
d_call: NA

cdr3_aa: CSVGSYTGELFF
cdr3_nt: TGCAGCGTTGGCAGCTACACCGGGGAGCTGTTTTTT
clone_size: many
v_call: TRBV29-1
j_call: TRBJ2-2
d_call: NA

cdr3_aa: CASAGANSNEQYF
cdr3_nt: TGTGCCAGCGCGGGGGCGAATTCTAACGAGCAGTACTTC
clone_size: many
v_call: TRBV28
j_call: TRBJ2-7
d_call: NA

cdr3_aa: CASKRVQGSMNTEAFF
cdr3_nt: TGTGCCAGTAAGCGGGTCCAAGGGTCCATGAACACTGAAGCTTTCTTT
clone_size: NA
v_call: TRBV6-2/TRBV6-3
j_call: TRBJ1-1
d_call: NA

cdr3_aa: CASSPILGQELYEQYF
cdr3_nt: TGCGCCAGCAGCCCAATACTGGGACAAGAACTCTACGAGCAGTACTTC
clone_size: NA
v_call: TRBV5-1
j_call: TRBJ2-7
d_call: NA

cdr3_aa: CAISASDVSEAFF
cdr3_nt: TGTGCCATCAGTGCTTCGGACGTCTCTGAAGCTTTCTTT
clone_size: few
v_call: TRBV10-3
j_call: TRBJ1-1
d_call: NA

cdr3_aa: CASSVAGLSYNEQFF
cdr3_nt: TGTGCCAGCAGCGTAGCGGGTTTATCCTACAATGAGCAGTTCTTC
clone_size: many
v_call: TRBV9
j_call: TRBJ2-1
d_call: NA

cdr3_aa: CARSLSPGSGVKSNEKLFF
cdr3_nt: TGTGCCCGCAGTTTATCCCCAGGCTCGGGCGTAAAGTCTAATGAAAAACTGTTTTTT
clone_size: few
v_call: TRBV12-3/TRBV12-4
j_call: TRBJ1-4
d_call: NA

cdr3_aa: CASSLPRTVLGPDTQYF
cdr3_nt: TGTGCCAGCAGCTTACCCCGCACCGTACTCGGGCCGGATACGCAGTATTTT
clone_size: few
v_call: TRBV11-2
j_call: TRBJ2-3
d_call: NA

cdr3_aa: CASSPRRVGTDTQYF
cdr3_nt: TGTGCCAGCTCACCAAGGAGGGTCGGCACAGATACGCAGTATTTT
clone_size: few
v_call: TRBV18
j_call: TRBJ2-3
d_call: NA

cdr3_aa: CASSENRRYGYTF
cdr3_nt: TGTGCCAGCAGTGAAAACAGGAGGTATGGCTACACCTTC
clone_size: many
v_call: TRBV25-1
j_call: TRBJ1-2
d_call: NA

cdr3_aa: CASTPRNVNEQFF
cdr3_nt: TGTGCCAGCACACCGAGAAATGTCAATGAGCAGTTCTTC
clone_size: many
v_call: TRBV6-6
j_call: TRBJ2-1
d_call: NA

cdr3_aa: CATSRGTDTDTQYF
cdr3_nt: TGTGCCACCAGCAGGGGAACTGACACAGATACGCAGTATTTT
clone_size: many
v_call: TRBV15
j_call: TRBJ2-3
d_call: NA

cdr3_aa: CASSGGGGKNYGYTF
cdr3_nt: TGTGCCAGCAGCGGGGGAGGTGGTAAAAACTATGGCTACACCTTC
clone_size: NA
v_call: TRBV9
j_call: TRBJ1-2
d_call: NA

cdr3_aa: CASSPLRETTNEQFF
cdr3_nt: TGTGCCAGCTCACCTCTGCGGGAGACTACAAATGAGCAGTTCTTC
clone_size: many
v_call: TRBV18
j_call: TRBJ2-1
d_call: TRBD2

cdr3_aa: CASSALRGRGPETQYF
cdr3_nt: TGTGCCAGTAGTGCCCTTCGAGGCAGGGGACCGGAGACCCAGTACTTC
clone_size: NA
v_call: TRBV19
j_call: TRBJ2-5
d_call: NA

cdr3_aa: CASKLQGSYEQYF
cdr3_nt: TGTGCCAGCAAACTACAGGGGTCCTACGAGCAGTACTTC
clone_size: NA
v_call: TRBV28
j_call: TRBJ2-7
d_call: TRBD1

cdr3_aa: CASSQDRGPGNEQFF
cdr3_nt: TGTGCCAGCAGCCAAGATAGGGGACCCGGCAATGAGCAGTTCTTC
clone_size: many
v_call: TRBV4-2
j_call: TRBJ2-1
d_call: NA

cdr3_aa: CASSITGVYTGELFF
cdr3_nt: TGTGCCAGCAGCATTACAGGGGTGTACACCGGGGAGCTGTTTTTT
clone_size: many
v_call: TRBV4-2
j_call: TRBJ2-2
d_call: TRBD1

cdr3_aa: CASPGPSGITDTQYF
cdr3_nt: TGTGCCAGCCCTGGGCCGAGCGGTATAACAGATACGCAGTATTTT
clone_size: NA
v_call: TRBV7-9
j_call: TRBJ2-3
d_call: NA

cdr3_aa: CASSQDRDTVTEAFF
cdr3_nt: TGCGCCAGCAGCCAGGACCGGGACACCGTCACTGAAGCTTTCTTT
clone_size: many
v_call: TRBV4-3
j_call: TRBJ1-1
d_call: NA

cdr3_aa: CAWSVGAGVLYGYTF
cdr3_nt: TGTGCCTGGAGTGTAGGTGCAGGGGTTCTCTATGGCTACACCTTC
clone_size: NA
v_call: TRBV30
j_call: TRBJ1-2
d_call: NA

cdr3_aa: CASSPGTSGGQETQYF
cdr3_nt: TGTGCCAGCAGTCCCGGGACTAGCGGGGGGCAAGAGACCCAGTACTTC
clone_size: many
v_call: TRBV27
j_call: TRBJ2-5
d_call: TRBD2

cdr3_aa: CSVDPPPRQGVTYNEQFF
cdr3_nt: TGCAGCGTTGATCCCCCCCCCCGACAGGGGGTCACCTACAATGAGCAGTTCTTC
clone_size: few
v_call: TRBV29-1
j_call: TRBJ2-1
d_call: TRBD1

cdr3_aa: CASRNPRTVLNTGELFF
cdr3_nt: TGTGCCAGTAGGAACCCGCGGACAGTTCTTAACACCGGGGAGCTGTTTTTT
clone_size: many
v_call: TRBV19
j_call: TRBJ2-2
d_call: NA

cdr3_aa: CASSQDRAANTEAFF
cdr3_nt: TGCGCCAGCAGCCAAGATCGGGCAGCGAACACTGAAGCTTTCTTT
clone_size: many
v_call: TRBV4-3
j_call: TRBJ1-1
d_call: NA

cdr3_aa: CATLGEGLPYEQYF
cdr3_nt: TGTGCCACCCTAGGTGAAGGACTACCCTACGAGCAGTACTTC
clone_size: many
v_call: TRBV7-9
j_call: TRBJ2-7
d_call: NA

cdr3_aa: CSAIPRGEALGYEQYF
cdr3_nt: TGCAGTGCTATACCACGGGGTGAGGCCCTCGGGTACGAGCAGTACTTC
clone_size: NA
v_call: TRBV20-1
j_call: TRBJ2-7
d_call: NA

cdr3_aa: CAWSDGTSFLFQETQYF
cdr3_nt: TGTGCCTGGAGCGACGGTACCTCCTTTTTGTTCCAAGAGACCCAGTACTTC
clone_size: few
v_call: TRBV30
j_call: TRBJ2-5
d_call: NA

cdr3_aa: CASSQESLSEGWPGELFF
cdr3_nt: TGCGCCAGCAGCCAAGAATCTCTATCCGAGGGGTGGCCCGGGGAGCTGTTTTTT
clone_size: NA
v_call: TRBV4-3
j_call: TRBJ2-2
d_call: NA

cdr3_aa: CASSEHLGWTMNTEAFF
cdr3_nt: TGTGCCAGCAGTGAACACCTCGGTTGGACCATGAACACTGAAGCTTTCTTT
clone_size: many
v_call: TRBV6-1
j_call: TRBJ1-1
d_call: NA

cdr3_aa: CASSLEAGENTEAFF
cdr3_nt: TGCGCCAGCAGCTTGGAGGCAGGAGAGAACACTGAAGCTTTCTTT
clone_size: NA
v_call: TRBV5-1
j_call: TRBJ1-1
d_call: NA

cdr3_aa: CSVDEGTGSEQYF
cdr3_nt: TGCAGCGTTGATGAAGGGACAGGGTCCGAGCAGTACTTC
clone_size: many
v_call: TRBV29-1
j_call: TRBJ2-7
d_call: TRBD1

cdr3_aa: CAISESGSSEQYF
cdr3_nt: TGTGCCATCAGTGAGTCAGGAAGTAGCGAGCAGTACTTC
clone_size: many
v_call: TRBV10-3
j_call: TRBJ2-7
d_call: NA

cdr3_aa: CASSQDRVGTGHGYTF
cdr3_nt: TGCGCCAGCAGCCAAGATCGGGTAGGGACAGGCCATGGCTACACCTTC
clone_size: few
v_call: TRBV4-3
j_call: TRBJ1-2
d_call: TRBD1

cdr3_aa: CASSQTSGREQYF
cdr3_nt: TGTGCCAGCAGCCAGACTAGCGGGAGAGAGCAGTACTTC
clone_size: many
v_call: TRBV14
j_call: TRBJ2-7
d_call: TRBD2

cdr3_aa: CASSSPSMYEQYF
cdr3_nt: TGTGCCAGCAGCTCCCCCTCGATGTACGAGCAGTACTTC
clone_size: few
v_call: TRBV7-9
j_call: TRBJ2-7
d_call: NA